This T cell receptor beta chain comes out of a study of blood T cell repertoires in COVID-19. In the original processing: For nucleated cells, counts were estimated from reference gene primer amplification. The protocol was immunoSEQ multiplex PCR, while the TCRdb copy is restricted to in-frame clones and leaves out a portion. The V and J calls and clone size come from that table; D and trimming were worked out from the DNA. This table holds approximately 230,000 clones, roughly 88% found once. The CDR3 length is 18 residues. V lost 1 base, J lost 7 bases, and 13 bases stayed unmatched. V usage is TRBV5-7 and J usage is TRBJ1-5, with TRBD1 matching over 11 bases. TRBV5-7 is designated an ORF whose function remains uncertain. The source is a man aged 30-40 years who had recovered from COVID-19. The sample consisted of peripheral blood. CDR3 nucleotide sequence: TGTGCCAGCAGCTTGCCGGACGTGTCGGGACAGGGGGAGCAGCCCCAGCATTTT. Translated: CASSLPDVSGQGEQPQHF.